Shown below are 20 T cell receptor beta chains from a single sample sequenced in a study of cytomegalovirus exposure and HLA in healthy donors. A multiplex PCR was run with 60 Vbeta primers and 13 Jbeta primers. TCRdb's table, derived via immunoSEQ multiplex PCR, lists solely in-frame clones and lacks some. The data hold roughly 160,000 clones, with approximately 88% observed a single time. Sequencing was performed on PBMCs. The receptors come from a woman aged 25 to 39 in good health and CMV-seronegative.

This clone was counted a single time. The CDR3 DNA reads as TGTGCCAGCAGTGAAGCGGCGGCGCCCAGACAGTACTTC. Encoded protein: CASSEAAAPRQYF. This chain uses TRBV6-1 with TRBJ2-4; the D is unclear. Germline CDR1 MNHNS, CDR2 SASEGT. The CDR3 length is 13 residues. Trimming cost V 0 bases and J 13 bases, with 13 bases left between them.

The chain carries TRBV19 and TRBJ1-5; D is perhaps TRBD1 (5 bases). Germline CDR1 reads LNHDA; CDR2 reads SQIVND (reference sequence). The CDR3 is made up of 14 amino acids. Trimming removed 7 bases at V and 7 bases at J, with 17 bases between. The CDR3 spells CASTLVGGEQPQHF. The CDR3 nucleotides are TGTGCCAGTACTCTTGTGGGGGGAGAACAGCCCCAGCATTTT. The entire variable domain, with the rest obtained from reference TRBV19 and TRBJ1-5, is as follows: DGGITQSPKYLFRKEGQNVTLSCEQNLNHDAMYWYRQDPGQGLRLIYYSQIVNDFQKGDIAEGYSVSREKKESFPLTVTSAQKNPTAFYLCASTLVGGEQPQHFGDGTRLSIL.

The chain is built from TRBV7-9 and TRBJ2-3, with D tentatively TRBD2 (6 bases). This CDR3 has 15 amino acids. V was clipped by 1 base and J by 0 bases, with 8 bases between them. CDR1 is SEHNR and CDR2 is FQNEAQ in the germline V gene (reference sequence). CDR3 amino acids: CASSLGDSSTDTQYF. The CDR3 nucleotides are TGTGCCAGCAGCTTAGGGGACTCTAGCACAGATACGCAGTATTTT.

The gene calls are TRBV29-1 and TRBJ2-1, with D possibly matching TRBD1 (8 bases). Germline lookup yields CDR1 SQVTM and CDR2 ANQGSEA. This CDR3 spans 13 amino acids. With 3 bases removed from V and 15 bases from J, the gap between germline ends came to 21 bases. This CDR3 is CSVDGQTGGGLFF. CDR3 nucleotides: TGCAGCGTTGATGGGCAAACAGGGGGAGGGTTGTTCTTC.

The chain combines TRBV5-1 with TRBJ2-7; 9 bases align to TRBD1. This CDR3 contains 20 residues. Trimming took 4 bases from V and 3 from J; bases not matched to a gene: 23. CDR1 is SGHRS, CDR2 YFSETQ, per germline. The chain's CDR3 is CASSGFYIVGTGSRGYEQYF. CDR3 bases: TGCGCCAGCAGCGGCTTTTACATTGTGGGGACAGGGTCTAGGGGCTACGAGCAGTACTTC.

CDR3 coding DNA: TGTGCCAGCAGCTTATGGGACTCTTACAATGAGCAGTTCTTC. Protein: CASSLWDSYNEQFF. V gene TRBV5-5 combines with J gene TRBJ2-1, with D possibly matching TRBD2 (6 bases). This CDR3 spans 14 amino acids. The V end was cut by 2 bases, the J end by 4 bases, with 10 bases between. From germline, CDR1 is SGHKS and CDR2 YYEKEE (reference sequence).

The count of this clone is one. The V gene is TRBV4-1, the J gene TRBJ2-7; 12 bases are a match to TRBD2. The CDR3 runs to 16 residues. After removal of 1 base from V and 3 bases from J, the junction contained 4 bases not matched to a gene. Germline lookup yields CDR1 MGHRA and CDR2 YSYEKL. CDR3 loop: CASSQGTSGRYYEQYF. For the CDR3, the DNA is TGCGCCAGCAGCCAAGGTACTAGCGGGAGGTACTACGAGCAGTACTTC.

This clone was counted a single time. The gene calls are TRBV19 and TRBJ2-1; D is perhaps TRBD2 (5 bases). The germline V and J ends were trimmed by 9 bases and 3 bases, with 12 bases remaining between them. Germline CDR1 and CDR2: LNHDA and SQIVND (reference sequence). The CDR3 runs to 13 residues. The CDR3 DNA reads as TGTGCCAGCGGGCGGGCGGGCTACAATGAGCAGTTCTTC. The encoded protein is CASGRAGYNEQFF.

This clone appeared a few times. This rearrangement joins TRBV19 to TRBJ2-6; 7 positions match TRBD1. The trim removed 7 bases at V and 1 base at J, leaving 4 bases unmatched. The CDR3 totals 15 residues. The germline V gene encodes CDR1 LNHDA and CDR2 SQIVND (reference sequence). The CDR3 DNA is TGTGCCAGTACCGCGACAGGGTCTGGGGCCAACGTCCTGACTTTC. This gives the protein CASTATGSGANVLTF. The whole variable domain, filled in from reference TRBV19 and TRBJ2-6, reads DGGITQSPKYLFRKEGQNVTLSCEQNLNHDAMYWYRQDPGQGLRLIYYSQIVNDFQKGDIAEGYSVSREKKESFPLTVTSAQKNPTAFYLCASTATGSGANVLTFGAGSRLTVL.

The chain carries TRBV7-2 and TRBJ2-1, with TRBD1 matching over 7 bases. The CDR3 is 15 amino acids. The V gene's germline CDR1 is SGHTA and CDR2 FQGNSA. J was trimmed by 4 bases and V by 6 bases; bases with no gene match: 9. The CDR3 region is CASSQPGQKYNEQFF. DNA of the CDR3: TGTGCCAGCAGTCAGCCGGGACAGAAGTACAATGAGCAGTTCTTC. The entire variable domain, with the rest obtained from reference TRBV7-2 and TRBJ2-1, is as follows: GAGVSQSPSNKVTEKGKDVELRCDPISGHTALYWYRQSLGQGLEFLIYFQGNSAPDKSGLPSDRFSAERTGGSVSTLTIQRTQQEDSAVYLCASSQPGQKYNEQFFGPGTRLTVL.

This chain joins TRBV10-1 and TRBJ1-2; D call uncertain. V lost 6 bases, J lost 3 bases, and 26 bases lay in between. The CDR3 runs 18 residues. Germline V gene sequence: CDR1 WNHNN, CDR2 SYGVQD (reference sequence). The CDR3 DNA follows: TGCGCCAGCAGAGAACTGGGTTGGTCAGTGAGGGAGTACTATGGCTACACCTTC. This sequence encodes CASRELGWSVREYYGYTF.

The genes are TRBV7-9 and TRBJ2-2; D is uncertain. The CDR3 runs to 15 residues. V lost 5 bases and J lost 2, with 12 bases in between. The germline V gene has CDR1 SEHNR and CDR2 FQNEAQ (reference sequence). The CDR3 spells CASSPPSVNTGELFF. CDR3 nucleotide sequence: TGTGCCAGCAGCCCCCCTAGTGTTAACACCGGGGAGCTGTTTTTT.

The genes are TRBV19 and TRBJ2-1; 10 nucleotides match TRBD1. With 1 base clipped from V and 8 bases from J, the junction kept 8 bases outside the gene matches. The CDR3 sequence is 16 residues long. Germline CDR1 is LNHDA and CDR2 is SQIVND (reference sequence). The CDR3 DNA sequence: TGTGCCAGTAGTATAGTGCCCCCCGACAGGGGGCATGAGCAGTTCTTC. It codes for CASSIVPPDRGHEQFF.

The DNA for the CDR3 is TGTGCCTGGAGCTTTAGCTCGGAGACCCAGTACTTC. It codes for CAWSFSSETQYF. The V call is TRBV30, the J call TRBJ2-5; D ambiguous. Trimming pared 3 bases from V and 5 bases from J, leaving 10 bases between. Germline V gene lookup returns CDR1 GTSNPN and CDR2 SVGIG (reference sequence). This CDR3 has 12 residues.

The chain has TRBV9 and TRBJ2-3, with 8 bases identical to TRBD2. The germline CDR1 and CDR2 sequences are SGDLS and YYNGEE. V lost 0 bases and J lost 5; bases outside the gene matches: 5. This CDR3 has 15 amino acids. In DNA form, the CDR3 reads TGTGCCAGCAGCGTAGGACCAGCGGGGGTAGATACGCAGTATTTT. This translates into CASSVGPAGVDTQYF.

The chain has TRBV6-5 and TRBJ1-2, with TRBD1 as a possible D gene (5 bases). In germline, CDR1 is MNHEY, CDR2 SVGAGI. This CDR3 region has 15 residues. V was trimmed by 2 bases and J by 0 bases, leaving 10 bases between them. CDR3 DNA: TGTGCCAGCAGTTACCGAGAGACAGCTAACTATGGCTACACCTTC. Its protein is CASSYRETANYGYTF.

The V and J genes are TRBV30 and TRBJ2-1, with 13 bases identical to TRBD2. The CDR3 has 15 residues. After removal of 2 bases from V and 8 bases from J, the junction contained 6 bases not matched to a gene. Germline V gene lookup returns CDR1 GTSNPN and CDR2 SVGIG (reference sequence). For the CDR3, the DNA is TGTGCCTGGAGTAAGGGACTAGCGGGGACGGATGAGCAGTTCTTC. Translation: CAWSKGLAGTDEQFF.

This chain connects TRBV28 to TRBJ1-2; 8 bases are a match to TRBD1. V was clipped by 5 bases and J by 8 bases; unmatched bases: 16. From germline, CDR1 is MDHEN and CDR2 SYDVKM. This CDR3 has 16 residues. Here the CDR3 reads CASSPPGRQGADGYTF. The CDR3 DNA reads TGTGCCAGCAGTCCACCGGGGCGGCAGGGGGCAGACGGCTACACCTTC.

The J gene is TRBJ1-2, the V gene TRBV9, with TRBD1 matching over 9 bases. The CDR3 loop spans 15 amino acids. The germline V gene encodes CDR1 SGDLS and CDR2 YYNGEE. With V trimmed by 3 bases and J by 9 bases, 12 bases remained unmatched. Here the CDR3 reads CASSGQGVSKGSYTF. The CDR3 DNA sequence: TGTGCCAGCAGCGGACAGGGGGTCTCCAAAGGTAGCTACACCTTC.

This clone appeared once. The chain links TRBV19 to TRBJ1-1, with 11 bases fitting TRBD1. Germline trimming cut 4 bases from V and 12 bases from J; bases unmatched to any gene: 10. Germline values: CDR1 LNHDA, CDR2 SQIVND (reference sequence). The CDR3 consists of 14 residues. The CDR3 nucleotides read TGTGCCAGTAGTAGGCGAGGACAGGGGGCAGAAACTTTCTTT. Protein: CASSRRGQGAETFF.